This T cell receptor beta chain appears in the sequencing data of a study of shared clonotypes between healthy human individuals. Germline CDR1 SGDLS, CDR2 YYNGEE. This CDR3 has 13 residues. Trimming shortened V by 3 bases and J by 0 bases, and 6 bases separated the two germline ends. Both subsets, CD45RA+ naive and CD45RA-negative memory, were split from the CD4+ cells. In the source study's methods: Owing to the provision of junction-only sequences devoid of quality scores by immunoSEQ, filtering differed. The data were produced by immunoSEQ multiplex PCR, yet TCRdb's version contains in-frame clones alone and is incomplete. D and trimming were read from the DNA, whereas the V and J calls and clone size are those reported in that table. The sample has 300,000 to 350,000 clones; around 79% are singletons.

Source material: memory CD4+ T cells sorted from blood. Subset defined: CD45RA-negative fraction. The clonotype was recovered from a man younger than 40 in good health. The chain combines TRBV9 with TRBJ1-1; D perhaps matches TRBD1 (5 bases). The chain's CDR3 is CASSGDLNTEAFF. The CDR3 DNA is TGTGCCAGCAGCGGGGACTTGAACACTGAAGCTTTCTTT.